The clone carrying this TCR beta chain showed up many times. Antigen specificity is unknown. Uncontrolled infections, other autoimmune diseases, pregnancy or lactation led to exclusion of patients. These data are taken from a study of T cells in Graves' hyperthyroidism and ophthalmopathy. Whole-study results and caveats: Most thyroid clonotypes that were expanded above 0.001 also turned up in blood. The model foresaw ophthalmopathy a median around 6.8 months prior to onset. Ophthalmopathy cases were set apart from stable hyperthyroidism by a 13 V-J model.

The CDR3 is 13 amino acids. The J segment lost 3 bases and the V segment lost 6 bases, leaving 6 bases of the junction unmatched. Germline V gives CDR1 DFQATT, CDR2 SNEGSKA (reference sequence). RNA transcripts provided the source from which TCR beta CDR3 regions were amplified. The HTBI primer set served for first-round RT-PCR of the TCR CDR3. TCRdb used MiXCR to reprocess the multiplex PCR reads, holding one entry per CDR3 protein. The data contain 550,000 to 700,000 distinct CDR3 sequences, about 45% of them singletons. The genes are TRBV20-1 and TRBJ2-7, with 9 bases fitting TRBD2. Sequenced input: peripheral blood or thyroid tissue (not recorded which). This clonotype was obtained from an adult woman with Graves' disease, either hyperthyroidism or ophthalmopathy (not recorded which). The CDR3 DNA follows: TGCAGTGCCTCTAGCGGGACTTACTACGAGCAGTACTTC. Amino acid sequence: CSASSGTYYEQYF.